The 27 T cell receptor beta chains given below trace back to one sample, sequenced in a study of blood T cell repertoires in COVID-19. The assay was immunoSEQ multiplex PCR, and TCRdb's table has in-frame clones only and misses some. Here the sample spans about 20,000 clones, about 88% being singletons. Sequencing was performed on peripheral blood. These receptors all come from a human donor in a cohort sampled during active COVID-19. The donor label of this sample is uncertain.

V is TRBV11-2 and J is TRBJ1-5; no firm D call. Germline values: CDR1 SGHAT, CDR2 FQNNGV. The CDR3 spans 13 residues. With 5 bases removed from V and 9 bases from J, the gap between germline ends came to 14 bases. The CDR3 bases are TGTGCCAGCAGCCTCCAGGTGATAGGGCCCCAGCATTTT. As protein: CASSLQVIGPQHF. Full variable domain (remainder filled in from reference TRBV11-2 and TRBJ1-5): EAGVAQSPRYKIIEKRQSVAFWCNPISGHATLYWYQQILGQGPKLLIQFQNNGVVDDSQLPKDRFSAERLKGVDSTLKIQPAKLEDSAVYLCASSLQVIGPQHFGDGTRLSIL.

The chain uses TRBV3-1 (or the pseudogene TRBV3-2) and TRBJ2-3; no definite D call. The V gene lost 4 bases and the J gene lost 4 bases, with 15 bases spanning the gap. Germline CDR1 reads LGHDT; CDR2 reads YNNKEL (reference sequence). The CDR3 covers 15 residues. The CDR3 DNA reads as TGTGCCAGCAGCCTCCGGGTGCGGAGCCCAGATACGCAGTATTTT. Residues: CASSLRVRSPDTQYF.

This rearrangement joins TRBV3-1 (or the pseudogene TRBV3-2) to TRBJ1-1; unclear D gene. Trimming removed 3 bases from V and 0 bases from J, with 5 bases in between. Germline assignment: CDR1 LGHDT and CDR2 YNNKEL (reference sequence). CDR3 length: 13 amino acids. For the CDR3, the DNA is TGTGCCAGCAGCCAGGACTTGAACACTGAAGCTTTCTTT. This sequence encodes CASSQDLNTEAFF.

V usage is TRBV7-8 and J usage is TRBJ2-1; possibly TRBD2 for D (6 bases). In germline, CDR1 is SGHVS, CDR2 FQNEAQ. V was clipped by 5 bases and J by 7 bases, with 18 bases between them. This CDR3 comprises 15 residues. The CDR3 reads CASSTGWRDGNEQFF. The CDR3 DNA is TGTGCCAGCAGCACCGGGTGGCGGGACGGGAATGAGCAGTTCTTC.

This chain connects TRBV4-1 to TRBJ2-3, with 8 bases matching TRBD2. CDR1 is MGHRA and CDR2 is YSYEKL in the germline V gene. The junction had 6 bases not matched to a gene; V was cut back by 4 bases and J by 0 bases. The CDR3 totals 16 residues. DNA for the CDR3: TGCGCCAGCAGCCGATCAACTAGCGGTAGCACAGATACGCAGTATTTT. It encodes CASSRSTSGSTDTQYF.

This chain links TRBV2 with TRBJ1-1; no firm D call. The V gene lost 4 bases and the J gene lost 1 base, with 10 bases spanning the gap. The germline gives CDR1 SNHLY, CDR2 FYNNEI. The CDR3 covers 14 residues. The CDR3, as DNA: TGTGCCAGCAGTGCGGAAAGGAGGAACACTGAAGCTTTCTTT. Translation gives CASSAERRNTEAFF.

This clone was picked up a small number of times. The V gene is TRBV7-9, the J gene TRBJ1-2; 10 positions match TRBD1. J lost 5 bases, V lost 5 bases, and 2 bases had no gene match. Germline CDR1 and CDR2: SEHNR and FQNEAQ (reference sequence). This CDR3 is 13 amino acids long. The CDR3 loop is CASSRQGAYGYTF. DNA of the CDR3: TGTGCCAGCAGCCGACAGGGGGCTTATGGCTACACCTTC. The full variable domain, with the rest looked up from reference TRBV7-9 and TRBJ1-2, is DTGVSQNPRHKITKRGQNVTFRCDPISEHNRLYWYRQTLGQGPEFLTYFQNEAQLEKSRLLSDRFSAERPKGSFSTLEIQRTEQGDSAMYLCASSRQGAYGYTFGSGTRLTVV.

This clone was observed once. The V and J genes are TRBV9 and TRBJ2-1; 12 nucleotides line up with TRBD1. The trim removed 3 bases at V and 8 bases at J, leaving 9 bases unmatched. The germline CDR1 and CDR2 sequences are SGDLS and YYNGEE. The CDR3 has 16 amino acids. CDR3 nucleotide sequence: TGTGCCAGCAGCGAATCCGGGACAGGGGGCTTGGATGAGCAGTTCTTC. Encoded protein: CASSESGTGGLDEQFF.

The V gene is TRBV25-1, the J gene TRBJ2-3; 10 bases fit TRBD2. Unmatched junction bases numbered 2, after V lost 4 bases and J lost 1 base. Germline-derived CDR1 and CDR2 are MGHDK and SYGVNS. The CDR3 sequence is 15 residues long. As DNA, the CDR3 is TGTGCCAGCAGTGGGGGGACTAGCGGCACAGATACGCAGTATTTT. It codes for CASSGGTSGTDTQYF.

The chain is built from TRBV18 and TRBJ2-3; 8 bases align to TRBD1. J lost 4 bases, V lost 1 base, and 7 bases had no gene match. Germline V gene data show CDR1 as KGHSH and CDR2 as LQKENI. CDR3 length: 16 amino acids. CDR3: CASSPLPQGAADTQYF. CDR3 bases: TGTGCCAGCTCACCACTCCCCCAGGGGGCAGCAGATACGCAGTATTTT. The complete variable domain, with remaining parts taken from reference TRBV18 and TRBJ2-3, reads NAGVMQNPRHLVRRRGQEARLRCSPMKGHSHVYWYRQLPEEGLKFMVYLQKENIIDESGMPKERFSAEFPKEGPSILRIQQVVRGDSAAYFCASSPLPQGAADTQYFGPGTRLTVL.

J is TRBJ2-3 and V is TRBV7-8; 9 bases map to TRBD2. The V gene's germline CDR1 is SGHVS and CDR2 FQNEAQ. CDR3 length equals 14 residues. The V and J ends lost 1 base and 5 bases, in that order; junction bases with no gene match: 1. The CDR3, as DNA: TGTGCCAGCAGCTTAGAACTAGCGGGAGATACGCAGTATTTT. Translated: CASSLELAGDTQYF.

This clone was seen just once. The chain employs TRBV11-3 and TRBJ2-7; maybe TRBD1 (6 bases). Germline assignment: CDR1 SGHNT and CDR2 YENEEA. The V end was cut by 0 bases, the J end by 4 bases, with 10 bases between. This CDR3 has 14 residues. CDR3 nucleotides: TGTGCCAGCAGCTTAGAAGGGGGTACGTACGAGCAGTACTTC. Its translation is CASSLEGGTYEQYF.

The chain has TRBV15 and TRBJ1-3; D not certain. Germline CDR1 LNHNV, CDR2 YYDKDF (reference sequence). There are 14 residues in the CDR3. Trimming removed 2 bases at V and 8 bases at J, with 13 bases between. In DNA, the CDR3 is TGTGCCACCAGCAGAACGGGATCCGAGGACACCATATATTTT. It specifies CATSRTGSEDTIYF.

The rearrangement links TRBV5-6 to TRBJ2-7, with 7 bases lining up with TRBD1. CDR3 size: 12 residues. Germline loops: CDR1 SGHDT, CDR2 YYEEEE. V shed 4 bases, J shed 4 bases, and the junction held 2 bases outside the gene matches. CDR3 sequence: CASSRQGYEQYF. The CDR3 nucleotides read TGTGCCAGCAGCAGACAGGGTTACGAGCAGTACTTC.

This clone has only one observation. The same CDR3 is also encoded by other DNA sequences in this sample. The chain combines TRBV19 with TRBJ1-5; TRBD1 is a possible D gene (6 bases). CDR1 is LNHDA, CDR2 SQIVND, per germline (reference sequence). CDR3 length: 17 residues. Trimming shortened V by 6 bases and J by 5 bases, and 23 bases separated the two germline ends. CDR3 protein: CASSASTARGWDQPQHF. The CDR3 nucleotides read TGTGCCAGTAGCGCCTCCACGGCCAGGGGTTGGGATCAGCCCCAGCATTTT.

This sequence joins TRBV24-1 and TRBJ2-5; 8 positions agree with TRBD1. The CDR3 sequence is 14 residues long. Trimming removed 3 bases from V and 4 bases from J; junction bases left unmatched: 3. Germline CDR1 reads KGHDR; CDR2 reads SFDVKD. Written as DNA, the CDR3 is TGTGCCACCAGTGATCAGGGGGCGATAGAGACCCAGTACTTC. Translation gives CATSDQGAIETQYF.

This chain links TRBV5-5 with TRBJ2-6; 9 bases fit TRBD1. The junction had 0 bases not matched to a gene; V was cut back by 0 bases and J by 2 bases. The CDR3 covers 16 residues. From germline, CDR1 is SGHKS and CDR2 YYEKEE (reference sequence). The CDR3 is CASSLGTGAGANVLTF. Here the CDR3 DNA reads TGTGCCAGCAGCTTGGGGACAGGGGCTGGGGCCAACGTCCTGACTTTC.

This clone was detected only a few times. The CDR3 region has the DNA TGTGCCAGCAGTGGGTTTAGGAGCACCGGGGAGCTGTTTTTT. This codes for CASSGFRSTGELFF. The chain links TRBV28 to TRBJ2-2; D call uncertain. CDR1 is MDHEN and CDR2 is SYDVKM in the germline V gene. V lost 5 bases to trimming and J lost 4 bases, with 11 bases between them. This CDR3 is built from 14 residues. Using reference TRBV28 and TRBJ2-2 for the parts outside the CDR3, the full variable domain is DVKVTQSSRYLVKRTGEKVFLECVQDMDHENMFWYRQDPGLGLRLIYFSYDVKMKEKGDIPEGYSVSREKKERFSLILESASTNQTSMYLCASSGFRSTGELFFGEGSRLTVL.

The CDR3 loop reads CATSRAEEKLFF. CDR3 DNA sequence: TGTGCCACCAGCAGAGCCGAGGAAAAACTGTTTTTT. The chain employs TRBV15 and TRBJ1-4; D not resolved. Germline V gene data show CDR1 as LNHNV and CDR2 as YYDKDF (reference sequence). The CDR3 is 12 residues long. V was pared by 1 base and J by 8 bases, with 5 bases between.

Comment on this clone: At one end, the junction sequence differs from germline, possibly due to a read error. This sequence joins TRBV2 and TRBJ2-1, with 9 bases aligning to TRBD2. Germline V gene data show CDR1 as SNHLY and CDR2 as FYNNEI. There are 14 residues in the CDR3. In DNA form, the CDR3 reads TGTGCCACCAGTAGCGGGAGCGAGTTCAATGAGCAGTTCTTC. As protein: CATSSGSEFNEQFF. Full variable domain (rest looked up from reference TRBV2 and TRBJ2-1): EPEVTQTPSHQVTQMGQEVILRCVPISNHLYFYWYRQILGQKVEFLVSFYNNEISEKSEIFDDQFSVERPDGSNFTLKIRSTKLEDSAMYFCATSSGSEFNEQFFGPGTRLTVL.

The chain combines TRBV5-5 with TRBJ2-1; 13 bases are a match to TRBD2. Losses at the gene ends were 4 bases for V and 8 bases for J; bases not matched to a gene: 6. CDR1 and CDR2 from the germline V gene are SGHKS and YYEKEE (reference sequence). This CDR3 region has 15 residues. The DNA of the CDR3 is TGTGCCAGCAGCCTACTAGCGGGAGGGAACGATGAGCAGTTCTTC. Amino acids: CASSLLAGGNDEQFF.

This chain joins TRBV5-4 and TRBJ2-3; 11 bases match TRBD2. The CDR3 length is 15 residues. The V and J ends lost 3 bases and 5 bases, in that order; junction bases with no gene match: 5. From germline, CDR1 is SGHNT and CDR2 YYREEE (reference sequence). The CDR3 loop reads CASSSGTSGQDTQYF. The CDR3 DNA reads TGTGCCAGCAGCTCCGGGACTAGCGGTCAAGATACGCAGTATTTT.

The chain's CDR3 is CASKGAARDTQYF. The CDR3 DNA reads TGTGCCAGCAAGGGGGCAGCCCGAGATACGCAGTATTTT. V is TRBV12-3 or TRBV12-4 and J is TRBJ2-3; 7 bases match TRBD1. V lost 7 bases and J lost 5; bases outside the gene matches: 6. CDR3 length equals 13 residues.

The J gene is TRBJ1-5, the V gene TRBV3-1 (or the pseudogene TRBV3-2), with a possible D match to TRBD1 (6 bases). The CDR3 is 14 amino acids. Trimming removed 3 bases at V and 6 bases at J, with 12 bases between. CDR1 is LGHDT, CDR2 YNNKEL, per germline (reference sequence). This chain's CDR3 is CASSQGGAGQPQHF. The CDR3 coding sequence is TGTGCCAGCAGCCAGGGGGGGGCCGGTCAGCCCCAGCATTTT.

The CDR3 loop is CASRGTGTGELFF. The DNA for the CDR3 is TGTGCCAGCAGGGGGACAGGGACCGGGGAGCTGTTTTTT. This chain joins TRBV3-1 (or the pseudogene TRBV3-2) and TRBJ2-2, with TRBD1 matching over 9 bases. There are 13 residues in the CDR3. From germline, CDR1 is LGHDT and CDR2 YNNKEL (reference sequence). V dropped 6 bases and J dropped 5; count of bases not matched to a gene: 1.

CDR3 residues: CASSSPGLDYGYTF. As DNA, the CDR3 is TGTGCCAGCAGCTCACCCGGGTTGGACTATGGCTACACCTTC. The chain couples TRBV21-1 to TRBJ1-2. TRBV21-1 is shown as a pseudogene. This CDR3 region has 14 residues.

This clone came up once. The chain joins TRBV4-1 to TRBJ1-2, with D unresolved. The CDR3 has 16 amino acids. Germline lookup yields CDR1 MGHRA and CDR2 YSYEKL. The V end was cut by 2 bases, the J end by 2 bases, with 15 bases between. CDR3 loop: CASSQPPGGVNYGYTF. CDR3 sequence (DNA): TGCGCCAGCAGCCAACCCCCGGGCGGGGTAAACTATGGCTACACCTTC.